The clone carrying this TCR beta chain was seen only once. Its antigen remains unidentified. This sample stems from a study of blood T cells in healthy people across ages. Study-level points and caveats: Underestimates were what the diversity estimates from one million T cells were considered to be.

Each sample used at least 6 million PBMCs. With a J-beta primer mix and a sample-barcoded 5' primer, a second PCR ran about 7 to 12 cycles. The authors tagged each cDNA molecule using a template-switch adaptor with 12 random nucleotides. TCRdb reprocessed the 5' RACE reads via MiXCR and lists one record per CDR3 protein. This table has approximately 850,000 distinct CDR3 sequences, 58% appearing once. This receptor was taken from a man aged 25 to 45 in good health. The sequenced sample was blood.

In nucleotides, the CDR3 is TGTGCCATCAGTGATCGGGGACTTTACTATGGCTACACCTTC. This encodes CAISDRGLYYGYTF. V gene TRBV10-3 combines with J gene TRBJ1-2; a possible D gene is TRBD1 (5 bases). Germline lookup yields CDR1 ENHRY and CDR2 SYGVKD. CDR3 size: 14 residues. V was cut by 3 bases and J by 3 bases, with 11 bases left in between.